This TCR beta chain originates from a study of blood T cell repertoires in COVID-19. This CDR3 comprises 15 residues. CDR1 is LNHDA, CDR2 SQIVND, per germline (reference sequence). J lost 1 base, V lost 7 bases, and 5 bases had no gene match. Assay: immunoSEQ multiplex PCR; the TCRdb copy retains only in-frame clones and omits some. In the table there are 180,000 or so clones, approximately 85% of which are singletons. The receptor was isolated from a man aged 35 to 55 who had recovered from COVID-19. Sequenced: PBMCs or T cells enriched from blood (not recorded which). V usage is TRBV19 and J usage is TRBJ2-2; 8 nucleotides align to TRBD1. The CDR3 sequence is CASTPGTGNTGELFF. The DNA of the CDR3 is TGTGCCAGTACCCCAGGGACAGGGAACACCGGGGAGCTGTTTTTT. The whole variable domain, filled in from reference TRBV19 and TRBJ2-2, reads DGGITQSPKYLFRKEGQNVTLSCEQNLNHDAMYWYRQDPGQGLRLIYYSQIVNDFQKGDIAEGYSVSREKKESFPLTVTSAQKNPTAFYLCASTPGTGNTGELFFGEGSRLTVL.